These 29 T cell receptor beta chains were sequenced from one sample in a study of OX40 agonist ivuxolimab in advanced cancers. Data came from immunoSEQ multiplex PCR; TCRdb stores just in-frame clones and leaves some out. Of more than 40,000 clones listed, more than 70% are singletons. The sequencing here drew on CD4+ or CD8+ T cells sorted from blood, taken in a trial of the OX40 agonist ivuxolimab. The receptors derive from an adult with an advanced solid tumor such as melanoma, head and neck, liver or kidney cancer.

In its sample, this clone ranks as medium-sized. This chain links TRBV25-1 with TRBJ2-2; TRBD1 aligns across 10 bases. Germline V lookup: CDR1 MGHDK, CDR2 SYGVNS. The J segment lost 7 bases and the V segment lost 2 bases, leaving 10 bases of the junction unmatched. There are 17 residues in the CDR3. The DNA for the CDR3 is TGTGCCAGCAGTGAACTCGGGACAGGGGTCGAGGGCGGGGAGCTGTTTTTT. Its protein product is CASSELGTGVEGGELFF.

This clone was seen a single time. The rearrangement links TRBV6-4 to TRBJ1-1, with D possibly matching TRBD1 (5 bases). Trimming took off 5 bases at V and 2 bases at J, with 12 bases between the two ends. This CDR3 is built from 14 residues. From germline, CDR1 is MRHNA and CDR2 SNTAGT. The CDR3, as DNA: TGTGCCAGCAGTCCCTCGACAGCCAACACTGAAGCTTTCTTT. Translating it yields CASSPSTANTEAFF.

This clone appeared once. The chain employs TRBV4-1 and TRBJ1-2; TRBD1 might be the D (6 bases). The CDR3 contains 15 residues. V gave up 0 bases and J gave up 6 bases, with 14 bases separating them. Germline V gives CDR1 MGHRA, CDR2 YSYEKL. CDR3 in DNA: TGCGCCAGCAGCCAAGACCGGGGGCGAAGTAATGGCTACACCTTC. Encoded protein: CASSQDRGRSNGYTF.

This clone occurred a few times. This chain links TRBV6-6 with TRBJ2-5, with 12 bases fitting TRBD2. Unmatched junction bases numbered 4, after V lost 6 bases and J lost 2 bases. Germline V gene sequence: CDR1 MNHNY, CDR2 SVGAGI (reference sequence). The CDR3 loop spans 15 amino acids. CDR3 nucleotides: TGTGCCAGCAGCCCCGGACTAGCGGGACAAGAGACCCAGTACTTC. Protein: CASSPGLAGQETQYF.

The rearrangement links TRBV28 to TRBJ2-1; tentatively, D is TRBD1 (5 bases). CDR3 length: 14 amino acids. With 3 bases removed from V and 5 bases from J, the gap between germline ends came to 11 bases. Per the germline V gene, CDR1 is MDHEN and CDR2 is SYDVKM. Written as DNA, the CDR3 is TGTGCCAGCAGTTTCGGCAGGGCTCACAATGAGCAGTTCTTC. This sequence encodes CASSFGRAHNEQFF.

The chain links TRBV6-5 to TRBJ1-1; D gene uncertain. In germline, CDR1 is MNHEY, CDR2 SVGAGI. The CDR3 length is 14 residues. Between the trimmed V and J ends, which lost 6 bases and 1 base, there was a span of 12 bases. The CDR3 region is CASRPAARNTEAFF. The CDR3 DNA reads TGTGCCAGCAGGCCAGCGGCTAGGAACACTGAAGCTTTCTTT.

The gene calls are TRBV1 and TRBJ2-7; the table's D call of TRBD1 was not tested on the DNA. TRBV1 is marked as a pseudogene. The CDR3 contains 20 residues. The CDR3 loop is CTSSQDLTGGVGTSSYEQYF. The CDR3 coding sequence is TGCACCAGCAGCCAAGATCTGACAGGGGGCGTGGGGACTTCATCCTACGAGCAGTACTTC.

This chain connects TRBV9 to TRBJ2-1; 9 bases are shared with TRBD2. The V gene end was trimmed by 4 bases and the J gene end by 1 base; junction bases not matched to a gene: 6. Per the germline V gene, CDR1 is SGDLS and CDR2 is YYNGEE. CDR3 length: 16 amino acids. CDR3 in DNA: TGTGCCAGCAGCCTATCTAGCGGGACTTCCTACAATGAGCAGTTCTTC. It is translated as CASSLSSGTSYNEQFF.

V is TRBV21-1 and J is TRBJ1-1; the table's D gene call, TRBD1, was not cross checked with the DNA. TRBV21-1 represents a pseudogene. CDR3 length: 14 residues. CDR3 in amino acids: CASSNRVRNTEAFF. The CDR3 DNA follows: TGTGCCAGCAGTAACAGGGTAAGGAACACTGAAGCTTTCTTT.

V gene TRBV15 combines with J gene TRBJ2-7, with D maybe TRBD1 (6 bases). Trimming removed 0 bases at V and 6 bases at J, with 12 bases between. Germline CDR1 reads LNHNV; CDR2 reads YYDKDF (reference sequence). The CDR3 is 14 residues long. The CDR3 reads CATSRDRGDGEQYF. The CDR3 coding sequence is TGTGCCACCAGCAGAGACAGGGGTGACGGCGAGCAGTACTTC. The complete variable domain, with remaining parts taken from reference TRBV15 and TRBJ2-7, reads DAMVIQNPRYQVTQFGKPVTLSCSQTLNHNVMYWYQQKSSQAPKLLFHYYDKDFNNEADTPDNFQSRRPNTSFCFLDIRSPGLGDTAMYLCATSRDRGDGEQYFGPGTRLTVT.

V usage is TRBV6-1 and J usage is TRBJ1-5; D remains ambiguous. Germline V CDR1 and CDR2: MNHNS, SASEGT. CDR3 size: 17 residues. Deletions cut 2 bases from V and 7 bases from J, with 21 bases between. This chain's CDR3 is CASSESGSGRLRQPQHF. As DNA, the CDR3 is TGTGCCAGCAGTGAATCGGGGTCGGGGAGGCTCAGACAGCCCCAGCATTTT.

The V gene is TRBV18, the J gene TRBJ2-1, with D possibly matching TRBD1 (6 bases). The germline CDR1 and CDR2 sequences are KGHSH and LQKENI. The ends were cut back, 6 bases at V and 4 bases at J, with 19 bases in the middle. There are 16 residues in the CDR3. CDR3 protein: CASSLTGRGDYNEQFF. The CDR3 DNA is TGTGCCAGCTCGCTCACGGGCAGGGGAGATTACAATGAGCAGTTCTTC.

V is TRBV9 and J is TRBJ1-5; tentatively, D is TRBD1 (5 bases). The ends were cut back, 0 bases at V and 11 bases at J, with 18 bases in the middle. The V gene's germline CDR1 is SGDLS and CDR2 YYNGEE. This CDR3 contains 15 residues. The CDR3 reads CASSVAGAGQSAQHF. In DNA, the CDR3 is TGTGCCAGCAGCGTAGCTGGGGCAGGTCAATCAGCCCAGCATTTT.

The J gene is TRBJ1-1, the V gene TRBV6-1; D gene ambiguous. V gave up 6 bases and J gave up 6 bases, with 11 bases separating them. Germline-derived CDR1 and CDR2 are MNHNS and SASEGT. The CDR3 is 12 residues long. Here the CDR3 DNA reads TGTGCCAGCAGCCCAAACCCCCCTGAAGCTTTCTTT. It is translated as CASSPNPPEAFF.

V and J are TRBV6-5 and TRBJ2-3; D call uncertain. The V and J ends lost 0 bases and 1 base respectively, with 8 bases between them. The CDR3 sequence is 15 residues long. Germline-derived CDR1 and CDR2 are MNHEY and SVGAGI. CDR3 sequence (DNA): TGTGCCAGCAGTTACTCGAATACAGGCACAGATACGCAGTATTTT. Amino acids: CASSYSNTGTDTQYF.

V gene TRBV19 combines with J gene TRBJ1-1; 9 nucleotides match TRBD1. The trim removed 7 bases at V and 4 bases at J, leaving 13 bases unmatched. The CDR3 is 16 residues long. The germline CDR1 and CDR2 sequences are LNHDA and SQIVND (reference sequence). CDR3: CASTGGQGLFRTEAFF. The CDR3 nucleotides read TGTGCCAGTACCGGAGGACAGGGGTTGTTTCGCACTGAAGCTTTCTTT.

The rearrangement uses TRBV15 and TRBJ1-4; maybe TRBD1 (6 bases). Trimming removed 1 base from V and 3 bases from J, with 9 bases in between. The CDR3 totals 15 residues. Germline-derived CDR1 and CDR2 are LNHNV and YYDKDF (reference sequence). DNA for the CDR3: TGTGCCACCAGCAGAGTGCAGGGGTCTAATGAAAAACTGTTTTTT. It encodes CATSRVQGSNEKLFF. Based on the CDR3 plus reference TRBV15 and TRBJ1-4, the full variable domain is DAMVIQNPRYQVTQFGKPVTLSCSQTLNHNVMYWYQQKSSQAPKLLFHYYDKDFNNEADTPDNFQSRRPNTSFCFLDIRSPGLGDTAMYLCATSRVQGSNEKLFFGSGTQLSVL.

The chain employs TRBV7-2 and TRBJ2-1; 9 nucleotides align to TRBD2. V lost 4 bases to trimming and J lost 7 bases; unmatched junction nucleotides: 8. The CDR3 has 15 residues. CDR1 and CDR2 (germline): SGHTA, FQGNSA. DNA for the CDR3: TGTGCCAGCAGCTCCGGTAGCGGGAGTTGGAATGAGCAGTTCTTC. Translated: CASSSGSGSWNEQFF.

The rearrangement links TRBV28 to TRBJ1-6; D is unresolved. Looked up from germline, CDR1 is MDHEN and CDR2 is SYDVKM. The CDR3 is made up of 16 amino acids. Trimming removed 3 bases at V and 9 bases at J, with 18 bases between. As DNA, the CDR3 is TGTGCCAGCAGTTTCGGCGGCGGCGGTTCCCTTTCACCCCTCCACTTT. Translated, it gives CASSFGGGGSLSPLHF. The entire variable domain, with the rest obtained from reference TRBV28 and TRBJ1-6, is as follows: DVKVTQSSRYLVKRTGEKVFLECVQDMDHENMFWYRQDPGLGLRLIYFSYDVKMKEKGDIPEGYSVSREKKERFSLILESASTNQTSMYLCASSFGGGGSLSPLHFGNGTRLTVT.

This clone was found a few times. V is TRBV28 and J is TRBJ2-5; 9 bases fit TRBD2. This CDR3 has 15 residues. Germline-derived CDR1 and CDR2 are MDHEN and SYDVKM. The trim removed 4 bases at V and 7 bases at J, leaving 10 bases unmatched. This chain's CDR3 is CASSSASGIEGTQYF. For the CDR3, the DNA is TGTGCCAGCAGTTCGGCTAGCGGGATCGAGGGGACCCAGTACTTC.

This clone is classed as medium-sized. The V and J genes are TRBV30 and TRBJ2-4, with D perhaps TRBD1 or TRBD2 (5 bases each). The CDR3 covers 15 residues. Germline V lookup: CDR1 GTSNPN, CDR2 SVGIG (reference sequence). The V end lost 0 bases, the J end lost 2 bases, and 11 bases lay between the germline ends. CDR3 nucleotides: TGTGCCTGGAGTGTACGTGGGGGAACCAAAAACATTCAGTACTTC. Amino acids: CAWSVRGGTKNIQYF.

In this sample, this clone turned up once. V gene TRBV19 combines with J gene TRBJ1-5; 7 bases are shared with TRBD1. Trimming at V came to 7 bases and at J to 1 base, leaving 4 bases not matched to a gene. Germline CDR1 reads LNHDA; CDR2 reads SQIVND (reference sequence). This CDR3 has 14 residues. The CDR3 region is CASTDRASNQPQHF. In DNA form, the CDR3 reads TGTGCCAGTACTGACAGGGCCAGCAATCAGCCCCAGCATTTT.

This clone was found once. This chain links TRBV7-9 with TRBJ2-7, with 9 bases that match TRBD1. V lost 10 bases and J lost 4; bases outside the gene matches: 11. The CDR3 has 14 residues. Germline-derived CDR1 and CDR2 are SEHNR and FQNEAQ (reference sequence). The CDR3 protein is CAINPEDRGYEQYF. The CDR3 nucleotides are TGTGCCATCAATCCGGAGGACAGGGGATACGAGCAGTACTTC.

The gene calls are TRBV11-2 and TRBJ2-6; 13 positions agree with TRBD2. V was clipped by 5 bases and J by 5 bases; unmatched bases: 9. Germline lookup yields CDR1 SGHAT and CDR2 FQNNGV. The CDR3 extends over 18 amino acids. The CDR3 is CASSLTSGRALRANVLTF. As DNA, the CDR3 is TGTGCCAGCAGCCTCACTAGCGGGAGGGCCCTCAGGGCCAACGTCCTGACTTTC.

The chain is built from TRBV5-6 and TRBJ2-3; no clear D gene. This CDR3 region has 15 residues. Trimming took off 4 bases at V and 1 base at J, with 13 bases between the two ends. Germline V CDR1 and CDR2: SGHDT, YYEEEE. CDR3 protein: CASSLIGVGTDTQYF. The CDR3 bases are TGTGCCAGCAGCCTTATTGGCGTGGGCACAGATACGCAGTATTTT.

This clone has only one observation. This CDR3 is CAWRPNPPGRRPPYEQYF. The CDR3 DNA follows: TGTGCCTGGAGGCCCAATCCCCCGGGACGAAGACCCCCTTACGAGCAGTACTTC. The chain links TRBV30 to TRBJ2-7; D may match TRBD1 or TRBD2 (5 bases each). This CDR3 comprises 18 residues. Looked up from germline, CDR1 is GTSNPN and CDR2 is SVGIG (reference sequence). Trimming shortened V by 3 bases and J by 4 bases, and 28 bases separated the two germline ends.

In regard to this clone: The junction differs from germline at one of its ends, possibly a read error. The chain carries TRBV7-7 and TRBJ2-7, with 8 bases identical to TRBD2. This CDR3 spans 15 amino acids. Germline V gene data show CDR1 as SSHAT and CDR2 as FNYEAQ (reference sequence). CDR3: CASSPGTSQAYEQYF. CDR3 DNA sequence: TGTGCTAGCAGCCCCGGGACTAGTCAAGCCTACGAGCAGTACTTC.

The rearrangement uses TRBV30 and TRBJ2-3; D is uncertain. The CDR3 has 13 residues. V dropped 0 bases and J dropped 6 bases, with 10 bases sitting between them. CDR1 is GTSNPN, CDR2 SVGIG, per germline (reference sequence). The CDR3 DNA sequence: TGTGCCTGGAGTGTCTCCCGCCGGGATACGCAGTATTTT. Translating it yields CAWSVSRRDTQYF.

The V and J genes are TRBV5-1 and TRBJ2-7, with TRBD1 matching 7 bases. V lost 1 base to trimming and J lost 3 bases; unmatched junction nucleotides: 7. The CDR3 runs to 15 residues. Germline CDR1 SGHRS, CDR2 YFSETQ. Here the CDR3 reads CASSLTGQRLYEQYF. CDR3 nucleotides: TGCGCCAGCAGCTTGACGGGACAGCGCCTCTACGAGCAGTACTTC.